The 24 T cell receptor beta chains below were found in one sample sequenced in a study of molecular identifiers for immune sequencing clone quantification. TCRdb reprocessed the PCR reads with MiXCR, giving one entry per CDR3 protein. The sample lists under 600,000 distinct CDR3 sequences; around 25% were seen once. The sequencing sample was made of naive CD8+ T cells from blood, with Jurkat cell RNA spiked in. Noted subset: FACS-sorted CD8+CD4-CCR7+CD45RA+ naive T cells. The receptors derive from a human donor in good health. Some libraries in this study had Jurkat cell RNA spiked in.

This clonotype was counted a few times. CDR3 protein: CSVDGGQITGELFF. The CDR3 DNA is TGCAGCGTTGACGGGGGACAGATCACCGGGGAGCTGTTTTTT. This chain connects TRBV29-1 to TRBJ2-2; a weak D match, TRBD1 (7 bases). This CDR3 region has 14 residues. Germline V gene data show CDR1 as SQVTM and CDR2 as ANQGSEA. V was cut by 3 bases and J by 4 bases, with 12 bases left in between.

This clonotype has a handful of counts. Possible read error: a much larger clone is one base away. The chain links TRBV7-2 to TRBJ2-3, with D possibly TRBD1 on 6 matching bases. The CDR3 consists of 16 residues. CDR1 is SGHTA, CDR2 FQGNSA, per germline. Trimming left V 5 bases short and J 2 bases short, with 17 bases between. CDR3 amino acids: CASSARQVVITDTQYF. In DNA form, the CDR3 reads TGTGCCAGCAGCGCCCGACAGGTCGTAATCACAGATACGCAGTATTTT.

Details on this clonotype: At one end, the junction sequence differs from germline, possibly due to a read error. The rearrangement joins TRBV27 to TRBJ2-1; 8 positions agree with TRBD1. The length of the CDR3 is 15 residues. Germline V lookup: CDR1 MNHEY, CDR2 SMNVEV (reference sequence). The CDR3, as DNA: TGTACCAGCAGCCAGACAGGGGAAACCTACAATGAGCAGTTCTTC. This gives the protein CTSSQTGETYNEQFF.

Points on this clonotype: This CDR3 is missing its conserved last phenylalanine or tryptophan, likely due to a read error. The CDR3 loop reads CASSEWGPHEQYS. CDR3 DNA sequence: TGTGCCAGCAGTGAATGGGGGCCCCACGAGCAGTACTCC. The chain combines TRBV2 with TRBJ2-7, with TRBD1 as a possible D gene (6 bases). This CDR3 is built from 13 residues. CDR1 and CDR2 from the germline V gene are SNHLY and FYNNEI. V lost 2 bases to trimming and J lost 5 bases, with 10 bases between them.

This clonotype came up many times. The chain joins TRBV28 to TRBJ2-7; D might be TRBD1 (6 bases). V dropped 6 bases and J dropped 3 bases, with 18 bases sitting between them. This CDR3 comprises 15 residues. From germline, CDR1 is MDHEN and CDR2 SYDVKM. The CDR3 loop is CASSQPRQVFYEQYF. In DNA, the CDR3 is TGTGCCAGCAGCCAACCCCGACAGGTTTTCTACGAGCAGTACTTC.

There are a few counts of this clonotype. The rearrangement links TRBV20-1 to TRBJ2-3; 7 bases agree with TRBD1. The CDR3 totals 16 residues. The germline CDR1 and CDR2 sequences are DFQATT and SNEGSKA (reference sequence). The V segment lost 5 bases and the J segment 1 base; nucleotides outside the gene matches: 12. The DNA for the CDR3 is TGCAGTGCTCCCAACATCGACAGGGTCCGCACAGATACGCAGTATTTT. Translating gives CSAPNIDRVRTDTQYF.

In regard to this clonotype: No conserved phenylalanine or tryptophan ends this CDR3, so it is likely a read error. The CDR3 region is CASSVGAERHGYTL. In DNA, the CDR3 is TGTGCCAGCAGTGTCGGGGCCGAGCGACATGGCTACACCCTC. The chain links TRBV6-5 to TRBJ1-2; D may be TRBD1 (5 bases). Between the trimmed V and J ends, which lost 5 bases and 6 bases, there was a span of 16 bases. This CDR3 has 14 residues. The germline V gene has CDR1 MNHEY and CDR2 SVGAGI.

This clonotype occurred a few times. The chain has TRBV28 and TRBJ2-1; no clear D gene. The CDR3 spans 12 residues. Trimming shortened V by 1 base and J by 12 bases, and 10 bases separated the two germline ends. Germline CDR1 is MDHEN and CDR2 is SYDVKM. The chain's CDR3 is CASSLYVYGQFF. Written as DNA, the CDR3 is TGTGCCAGCAGTTTATACGTTTATGGGCAGTTCTTC.

This clonotype was recorded a few times. The rearrangement uses TRBV4-1 and TRBJ2-4; 8 nucleotides align to TRBD2. V dropped 1 base and J dropped 5; count of bases not matched to a gene: 7. The CDR3 totals 16 residues. Per the germline V gene, CDR1 is MGHRA and CDR2 is YSYEKL. The CDR3 bases are TGCGCCAGCAGCCAAGTACCGGGACTAGGCGAAAACATTCAGTACTTC. It specifies CASSQVPGLGENIQYF.

Notes on this clonotype: This clone may be a read error of a much larger clone one base away. The chain uses TRBV7-6 and TRBJ2-7; a possible D gene is TRBD1 (6 bases). Trimming shortened V by 1 base and J by 6 bases, and 13 bases separated the two germline ends. Germline V gene sequence: CDR1 SGHVS, CDR2 FNYEAQ. This CDR3 contains 14 residues. The CDR3 nucleotides read TGTGCCAGCAGCTTAGGCAGGGGTCCTGGCGAGCAGTACTTC. Amino acids: CASSLGRGPGEQYF.

This clonotype has only a few counts. J is TRBJ2-7 and V is TRBV3-1, with 11 positions matching TRBD2. The CDR3 is made up of 15 amino acids. In germline, CDR1 is LGHDT, CDR2 YNNKEL (reference sequence). V lost 3 bases and J lost 4; bases outside the gene matches: 5. CDR3 residues: CASSHVLAGAYEQYF. The CDR3 nucleotides read TGTGCCAGCAGCCACGTACTAGCGGGAGCTTACGAGCAGTACTTC.

As concerns this clonotype: A much larger clone is a single base away; this may be a read error. The chain carries TRBV28 and TRBJ2-3; TRBD1 matches 10 bases. V dropped 2 bases and J dropped 8; count of bases not matched to a gene: 7. The CDR3 length is 15 residues. CDR1 and CDR2 (germline): MDHEN, SYDVKM. This CDR3 is CASSLMTGGLGTQYF. The CDR3 DNA is TGTGCCAGCAGTTTAATGACAGGGGGCCTAGGTACGCAGTATTTT.

As concerns this clonotype: An end of the junction differs from the germline gene, which may be a read error. The gene calls are TRBV27 and TRBJ2-1; 9 nucleotides line up with TRBD2. The germline CDR1 and CDR2 sequences are MNHEY and SMNVEV (reference sequence). The CDR3 is made up of 16 amino acids. The CDR3 sequence: CASRFPSGATYNEQFF. CDR3 DNA: TGTGCCAGCCGTTTCCCTAGCGGGGCCACCTACAATGAGCAGTTCTTC.

The rearrangement links TRBV27 to TRBJ2-2; D is ambiguous. V lost 2 bases and J lost 6, with 19 bases in between. CDR3 length equals 17 residues. Germline assignment: CDR1 MNHEY and CDR2 SMNVEV (reference sequence). This chain's CDR3 is CASSLIGPSGEAGELFF. DNA of the CDR3: TGTGCCAGCAGTTTAATCGGACCGTCAGGCGAAGCCGGGGAGCTGTTTTTT.

Remarks on this clonotype: With a much larger clone just one base away, this may be a read error. The chain links TRBV4-3 to TRBJ2-3; D not certain. Germline V lookup: CDR1 LGHNA, CDR2 YSLEER. The CDR3 is 16 amino acids. The CDR3 here is CARSQDSKAAVDTQYF. CDR3 sequence (DNA): TGCGCCCGCAGCCAAGACTCTAAGGCCGCGGTGGATACGCAGTATTTT.

Concerning this clonotype itself: This may come from a read error, since a much larger clone is one base off. The conserved final phenylalanine or tryptophan is absent from the CDR3, which likely points to a read error. The chain has TRBV4-2 and TRBJ2-7; perhaps D is TRBD1 or TRBD2 (5 bases each). Per the germline V gene, CDR1 is LGHNA and CDR2 is YNFKEQ. CDR3 length equals 15 residues. V was clipped by 2 bases and J by 2 bases, with 13 bases between them. In DNA form, the CDR3 reads TGTGCCAGCAGCCAAACCGGGACCTCTGCCTACGAGCAGTACTTA. Amino acid sequence: CASSQTGTSAYEQYL.

This clonotype was seen repeatedly, ten times or more. This chain links TRBV19 with TRBJ2-5; D is undetermined. The CDR3 has 13 amino acids. Trimming pared 3 bases from V and 4 bases from J, leaving 9 bases between. Looked up from germline, CDR1 is LNHDA and CDR2 is SQIVND (reference sequence). CDR3 nucleotides: TGTGCCAGTAGTATCCGCGGCGGAGAGACCCAGTACTTC. It translates to CASSIRGGETQYF. The whole variable domain, remainder taken from reference TRBV19 and TRBJ2-5, is DGGITQSPKYLFRKEGQNVTLSCEQNLNHDAMYWYRQDPGQGLRLIYYSQIVNDFQKGDIAEGYSVSREKKESFPLTVTSAQKNPTAFYLCASSIRGGETQYFGPGTRLLVL.

This clonotype has more than one count but fewer than ten. The chain links TRBV3-1 to TRBJ1-1; D possibly corresponds to TRBD1 (5 bases). Trimming left V 5 bases short and J 5 bases short, with 15 bases between. Germline-derived CDR1 and CDR2 are LGHDT and YNNKEL (reference sequence). The CDR3 is 14 residues long. The CDR3 here is CASSIRSEGTEAFF. CDR3 DNA: TGTGCCAGCAGCATCAGGAGTGAGGGGACTGAAGCTTTCTTT.

This clonotype was found many times. The chain carries TRBV29-1 and TRBJ2-7, with D tentatively TRBD2 (6 bases). Germline V gives CDR1 SQVTM, CDR2 ANQGSEA. The germline V and J ends were trimmed by 0 bases and 4 bases, with 13 bases remaining between them. The CDR3 is 14 amino acids. The CDR3 region is CSVEDLDRGYEQYF. CDR3 in DNA: TGCAGCGTTGAAGATCTTGATCGGGGGTACGAGCAGTACTTC.

A word on this clonotype: Lacking the conserved final phenylalanine or tryptophan, this CDR3 likely reflects a read error. V gene TRBV25-1 combines with J gene TRBJ2-3; D is ambiguous. The V end was cut by 0 bases, the J end by 6 bases, with 19 bases between. Per the germline V gene, CDR1 is MGHDK and CDR2 is SYGVNS. The CDR3 runs 17 residues. The CDR3 region is CASSEYIGTKDPDTQYS. CDR3 DNA sequence: TGTGCCAGCAGTGAATATATAGGAACCAAAGACCCGGATACGCAGTATTCT.

Comment on this clonotype: Just one base apart from a much larger clone, this may be a read error. This chain uses TRBV5-1 with TRBJ2-5; a weak D match, TRBD1 (5 bases). The length of the CDR3 is 16 residues. Germline V gene sequence: CDR1 SGHRS, CDR2 YFSETQ. The V gene lost 0 bases and the J gene lost 2 bases, with 14 bases spanning the gap. CDR3 sequence reads: CASSLVTDAEQETQYF. The CDR3 coding sequence is TGCGCCAGCAGCTTGGTGACAGATGCTGAGCAAGAGACCCAGTACTTC.

Comment on this clonotype: At one boundary the junction diverges from the germline segment, which might be a read error. The rearrangement joins TRBV10-3 to TRBJ1-6; possibly TRBD1 for D (6 bases). The CDR3 is made up of 14 amino acids. CDR1 ENHRY and CDR2 SYGVKD come from the germline V gene. Here the CDR3 reads CAIGDPGVGSPLHF. The CDR3 bases are TGTGCCATCGGTGATCCAGGGGTAGGATCACCCCTCCACTTT.

This rearrangement joins TRBV10-3 to TRBJ2-1; no definite D call. CDR3 length: 14 residues. V lost 4 bases and J 7 bases, leaving 14 bases between the germline ends. Germline V CDR1 and CDR2: ENHRY, SYGVKD. The CDR3 spells CAISGGSESNEQFF. CDR3 nucleotides: TGTGCCATCAGTGGGGGTAGTGAGTCAAATGAGCAGTTCTTC.

At least ten counts were recorded for this clonotype. The chain uses TRBV7-9 and TRBJ2-7; 9 bases line up with TRBD1. Germline V gives CDR1 SEHNR, CDR2 FQNEAQ (reference sequence). Germline trimming cut 5 bases from V and 4 bases from J; bases unmatched to any gene: 6. The CDR3 consists of 14 residues. The chain's CDR3 is CASSDHGQGYEQYF. The CDR3 nucleotides read TGTGCCAGCAGCGACCATGGACAGGGGTACGAGCAGTACTTC.